The 19 T cell receptor beta chains in this list originate from one sample, sequenced in a study of human T cells and chemical hapten exposure. Time point noted: pre-sensitization, week 0. Treatment described: therapeutic diphenylcyclopropenone sensitization with weekly scalp DPC. TCRdb used MiXCR to reprocess the RACE reads, holding one entry per CDR3 protein. Counted here are more than 250,000 distinct CDR3 sequences, roughly 7.7% occurring once; the ten biggest clones make up around 1.2%. This specimen was whole blood, taken in connection with sensitization to the hapten diphenylcyclopropenone (DPC). The receptor source for this set is a man younger than 30 with alopecia areata. Some clones in this sample may be carry-over from other donors' samples.

This clonotype was counted only a few times. V and J are TRBV6-4 and TRBJ1-4; 12 bases are a match to TRBD1. The CDR3 has 17 residues. Germline lookup yields CDR1 MRHNA and CDR2 SNTAGT. V lost 9 bases, J lost 8 bases, and 16 bases stayed unmatched. CDR3 bases: TGTGCCAGGGCGAAGGGGACAGGGGGCGCCGGAAAGGAAAAACTGTTTTTT. It is translated as CARAKGTGGAGKEKLFF.

This clonotype was recorded at least ten times. The CDR3 here is CASSISSGLTSDTQYF. The DNA for the CDR3 is TGTGCCAGCAGCATCTCTTCAGGGTTGACTTCAGATACGCAGTATTTT. The chain joins TRBV7-2 to TRBJ2-3; TRBD1 might be the D (5 bases). Germline V lookup: CDR1 SGHTA, CDR2 FQGNSA. Trimming stripped 5 bases from V and 4 bases from J, with 19 bases between. The CDR3 length is 16 residues.

This rearrangement joins TRBV24-1 to TRBJ1-2; 7 bases align to TRBD1. The J segment lost 5 bases and the V segment lost 4 bases, leaving 15 bases of the junction unmatched. The germline V gene encodes CDR1 KGHDR and CDR2 SFDVKD. The CDR3 is made up of 17 amino acids. The CDR3 bases are TGTGCCACCAGTGACGGGGGCAGGGGGATCCTGGAATATGGCTACACCTTC. Translation gives CATSDGGRGILEYGYTF.

The CDR3 DNA reads as TGTGCCAGCAGCTTAGCCGGCGGGGGATCCGCAGATACGCAGTATTTT. Amino acids: CASSLAGGGSADTQYF. The rearrangement links TRBV7-6 to TRBJ2-3; 7 bases are a match to TRBD2. In germline, CDR1 is SGHVS, CDR2 FNYEAQ. This CDR3 is built from 16 residues. Unmatched junction bases numbered 7, after V lost 0 bases and J lost 4 bases.

This CDR3 is CASSLDAGVNTEAFF. In DNA, the CDR3 is TGTGCCAGCAGCTTAGACGCAGGGGTAAACACTGAAGCTTTCTTT. This chain connects TRBV7-6 to TRBJ1-1; D is possibly TRBD1 (6 bases). The germline CDR1 and CDR2 sequences are SGHVS and FNYEAQ. CDR3 length: 15 amino acids. V was pared by 1 base and J by 2 bases, with 11 bases between. The variable domain in full, with the rest retrieved from reference TRBV7-6 and TRBJ1-1, is GAGVSQSPRYKVTKRGQDVALRCDPISGHVSLYWYRQALGQGPEFLTYFNYEAQQDKSGLPNDRFSAERPEGSISTLTIQRTEQRDSAMYRCASSLDAGVNTEAFFGQGTRLTVV.

The sample holds a few counts of this clonotype. The chain carries TRBV25-1 and TRBJ1-5; 7 bases are a match to TRBD1. Trimming cost V 6 bases and J 4 bases; bases outside gene matches: 0. The germline V gene encodes CDR1 MGHDK and CDR2 SYGVNS. The CDR3 is 12 residues long. This chain's CDR3 is CASRGQNQPQHF. The CDR3 DNA is TGTGCCAGCAGGGGACAGAATCAGCCCCAGCATTTT. Full variable domain (remainder filled in from reference TRBV25-1 and TRBJ1-5): EADIYQTPRYLVIGTGKKITLECSQTMGHDKMYWYQQDPGMELHLIHYSYGVNSTEKGDLSSESTVSRIRTEHFPLTLESARPSHTSQYLCASRGQNQPQHFGDGTRLSIL.

This CDR3 reads CASIAGSANTEAFF. For the CDR3, the DNA is TGTGCCAGCATCGCAGGCAGCGCTAACACTGAAGCTTTCTTT. V and J are TRBV3-1 and TRBJ1-1, with D unresolved. The V end was cut by 7 bases, the J end by 2 bases, with 14 bases between. The CDR3 has 14 amino acids. CDR1 is LGHDT, CDR2 YNNKEL, per germline (reference sequence). The full variable domain, in which reference TRBV3-1 and TRBJ1-1 provide the parts outside the CDR3, is DTAVSQTPKYLVTQMGNDKSIKCEQNLGHDTMYWYKQDSKKFLKIMFSYNNKELIINETVPNRFSPKSPDKAHLNLHINSLELGDSAVYFCASIAGSANTEAFFGQGTRLTVV.

The CDR3: CASSGRVSGANVLTF. In DNA, the CDR3 is TGTGCCAGCAGCGGCAGGGTGTCTGGGGCCAACGTCCTGACTTTC. This chain links TRBV6-6 with TRBJ2-6; D perhaps matches TRBD1 (5 bases). V gave up 6 bases and J gave up 1 base, with 10 bases separating them. Germline V gene sequence: CDR1 MNHNY, CDR2 SVGAGI (reference sequence). The CDR3 contains 15 residues.

Many counts were recorded for this clonotype. J is TRBJ2-1 and V is TRBV10-3, with D perhaps TRBD1 or TRBD2 (5 bases each). Looked up from germline, CDR1 is ENHRY and CDR2 is SYGVKD. With 4 bases removed from V and 4 bases from J, the gap between germline ends came to 14 bases. This CDR3 is built from 15 residues. The CDR3 reads CAISAAGRGYNEQFF. The DNA for the CDR3 is TGTGCCATCAGTGCGGCAGGGAGAGGGTACAATGAGCAGTTCTTC.

This clonotype has just a few counts. The chain couples TRBV7-9 to TRBJ2-1, with D perhaps TRBD1 (6 bases). The V end lost 3 bases, the J end lost 9 bases, and 15 bases lay between the germline ends. Germline values: CDR1 SEHNR, CDR2 FQNEAQ (reference sequence). This CDR3 contains 14 residues. The CDR3 reads CASSLGARVVEQFF. CDR3 DNA: TGTGCCAGCAGCTTGGGGGCGCGGGTGGTTGAGCAGTTCTTC.

The CDR3 DNA reads TGTGCCAGCAGTTTTGCCGGGTATAGGACCGGGGAGCTGTTTTTT. Translation: CASSFAGYRTGELFF. This chain connects TRBV28 to TRBJ2-2; D not resolved. The V gene lost 3 bases and the J gene lost 5 bases, with 13 bases spanning the gap. This CDR3 has 15 amino acids. Germline loops: CDR1 MDHEN, CDR2 SYDVKM.

Many counts were recorded for this clonotype. The chain uses TRBV7-9 and TRBJ2-7; TRBD2 is a possible D gene (6 bases). V gave up 3 bases and J gave up 4 bases, with 7 bases separating them. There are 12 residues in the CDR3. Germline assignment: CDR1 SEHNR and CDR2 FQNEAQ (reference sequence). CDR3 in amino acids: CASSFGTYEQYV. In DNA, the CDR3 is TGTGCCAGCAGCTTCGGGACTTACGAGCAGTACGTC.

V gene TRBV10-3 combines with J gene TRBJ1-6, with TRBD1 as a possible D gene (6 bases). The germline V and J ends were trimmed by 1 base and 7 bases, with 11 bases remaining between them. The CDR3 contains 15 residues. CDR1 is ENHRY and CDR2 is SYGVKD in the germline V gene. In nucleotides, the CDR3 is TGTGCCATCAGTGAGTTAGGGGGACTAAATTCACCCCTCCACTTT. This codes for CAISELGGLNSPLHF.

The rearrangement joins TRBV18 to TRBJ2-7; no definite D call. Germline V lookup: CDR1 KGHSH, CDR2 LQKENI. V shed 2 bases and J shed 2 bases, with 7 bases lying between them. The CDR3 length is 13 residues. The CDR3 is CASSPVFAYEQYV. Written as DNA, the CDR3 is TGTGCCAGCTCACCAGTTTTCGCCTACGAGCAGTACGTC.

In this sample, this clonotype turned up many times. The rearrangement links TRBV3-1 to TRBJ2-3, with 9 bases fitting TRBD1. The CDR3 is 15 residues long. V trimming: 1 base; J trimming: 1 base; junction bases outside the gene matches: 0. Germline CDR1 is LGHDT and CDR2 is YNNKEL (reference sequence). CDR3 sequence: CASSQGTGGTDTQYF. The CDR3 nucleotides are TGTGCCAGCAGCCAAGGGACAGGGGGCACAGATACGCAGTATTTT.

This clonotype was counted a few times. The chain links TRBV29-1 to TRBJ1-1, with D perhaps matching TRBD1 (5 bases). The CDR3 has 13 residues. V was clipped by 2 bases and J by 0 bases, with 7 bases between them. Germline-derived CDR1 and CDR2 are SQVTM and ANQGSEA. CDR3 sequence reads: CSVETGLNTEAFF. The CDR3 nucleotides are TGCAGCGTTGAAACAGGACTGAACACTGAAGCTTTCTTT.

This clonotype has at least ten counts. This chain joins TRBV7-9 and TRBJ1-3, with TRBD1 matching over 11 bases. V trimming: 6 bases; J trimming: 0 bases; junction bases outside the gene matches: 10. There are 18 residues in the CDR3. The germline V gene encodes CDR1 SEHNR and CDR2 FQNEAQ (reference sequence). CDR3 sequence (DNA): TGTGCCAGCAGTTTTCCAGGGACAGGGGGATCCTCTGGAAACACCATATATTTT. It encodes CASSFPGTGGSSGNTIYF.

This clonotype was recorded a few times. V gene TRBV12-3 or TRBV12-4 combines with J gene TRBJ1-6, with D uncertain. Trimming took 5 bases from V and 5 from J, leaving 10 bases between them. The CDR3 is 14 residues long. CDR3 region: CASSIGGNNSPLHF. The CDR3 DNA sequence: TGTGCCAGCAGTATCGGAGGCAATAATTCACCCCTCCACTTT.

J is TRBJ1-4 and V is TRBV6-5; no clear D gene. This CDR3 region has 15 residues. The V gene lost 6 bases and the J gene lost 2 bases, with 13 bases spanning the gap. Per the germline V gene, CDR1 is MNHEY and CDR2 is SVGAGI. Here the CDR3 reads CASSRMGWTNEKLFF. CDR3 in DNA: TGTGCCAGCAGCCGGATGGGATGGACTAATGAAAAACTGTTTTTT.